These 30 T cell receptor beta chains originate from one sample sequenced in a study of blood T cells in healthy people across ages. Together with a sample-barcoded 5' primer, a J-beta primer mix was included in a second PCR lasting about 7 to 12 cycles. TCRdb re-derived calls from the 5' RACE reads in MiXCR, one entry per CDR3 protein. This sample yields about 780,000 distinct CDR3 sequences, of which under 30% are seen a single time; 3% belongs to the top ten. These data were also reused for a study on T cells of mothers and their children.

The source material was blood. The receptors stem from a boy aged 10-17 years in good health.

The rearrangement uses TRBV12-3 or TRBV12-4 and TRBJ2-5; unclear D gene. V was trimmed by 3 bases and J by 0 bases, leaving 17 bases between them. This CDR3 is built from 17 residues. CDR3 amino acids: CASSFVKALNHQETQYF. The DNA for the CDR3 is TGTGCCAGCAGTTTCGTCAAGGCTTTAAACCACCAAGAGACCCAGTACTTC.

The chain uses TRBV20-1 and TRBJ1-4; D may be TRBD1 (5 bases). The CDR3 loop spans 14 amino acids. Germline CDR1 is DFQATT and CDR2 is SNEGSKA (reference sequence). Trimming pared 0 bases from V and 8 bases from J, leaving 13 bases between. The CDR3 region has the DNA TGCAGTGCTAGAGATCTAGGGGCGGACGAAAAACTGTTTTTT. The encoded protein is CSARDLGADEKLFF.

This clonotype has more than one count but fewer than ten. V and J are TRBV14 and TRBJ2-5; TRBD1 matches 7 bases. TRBJ2-1 matches the DNA end more closely, so the J call is doubtful. Germline loops: CDR1 SGHDN, CDR2 FVKESK. The CDR3 length is 14 residues. DNA for the CDR3: TGTGCCAGCAGGGGAACAGGGGACGGAGGTGAGCAGTTCTTC. Residues: CASRGTGDGGEQFF.

The V call is TRBV5-1, the J call TRBJ2-5, with 8 bases that match TRBD1. Matching the DNA end better, TRBJ2-1 makes the J call doubtful. Per the germline V gene, CDR1 is SGHRS and CDR2 is YFSETQ. The CDR3 loop spans 14 amino acids. The CDR3: CASSTGQGGNEQFF. The CDR3 coding sequence is TGCGCCAGCAGCACCGGACAGGGTGGAAATGAGCAGTTCTTC.

This chain uses TRBV20-1 with TRBJ1-2; 7 bases line up with TRBD1. Germline V gene sequence: CDR1 DFQATT, CDR2 SNEGSKA (reference sequence). V trimming: 5 bases; J trimming: 3 bases; junction bases outside the gene matches: 3. The CDR3 has 12 amino acids. The CDR3 bases are TGCAGTGCTTTCGACAGGGACTATGGCTACACCTTC. Its protein is CSAFDRDYGYTF.

This clonotype has a handful of counts. The chain recombines TRBV12-3 or TRBV12-4 with TRBJ1-5; D is unclear. The CDR3 is 12 amino acids. The ends were cut back, 8 bases at V and 0 bases at J, with 5 bases in the middle. The CDR3 is CASRHSNQPQHF. The CDR3 DNA is TGTGCCAGCCGTCATAGCAATCAGCCCCAGCATTTT.

This clonotype has ten or more counts. The chain is built from TRBV12-3 or TRBV12-4 and TRBJ2-7, with D perhaps TRBD1 (5 bases). The V end lost 7 bases, the J end lost 6 bases, and 13 bases lay between the germline ends. The CDR3 is 12 residues long. The CDR3 DNA sequence: TGTGCCAGCACCCTGGGGCGAGGCGAGCAGTACTTC. Its translation is CASTLGRGEQYF.

The gene calls are TRBV29-1 and TRBJ2-7; D possibly corresponds to TRBD1 (6 bases). Trimming shortened V by 3 bases and J by 0 bases, and 18 bases separated the two germline ends. Germline values: CDR1 SQVTM, CDR2 ANQGSEA. The CDR3 has 16 amino acids. CDR3: CSVERELQGRSYEQYF. DNA for the CDR3: TGCAGCGTTGAGAGGGAGCTACAGGGCCGCTCCTACGAGCAGTACTTC.

The V and J genes are TRBV11-2 and TRBJ1-4, with D unresolved. Germline assignment: CDR1 SGHAT and CDR2 FQNNGV. The CDR3 length is 14 residues. Trimming shortened V by 5 bases and J by 5 bases, and 12 bases separated the two germline ends. The CDR3 sequence is CASSPEGWNEKLFF. CDR3 in DNA: TGTGCCAGCAGCCCTGAAGGTTGGAATGAAAAACTGTTTTTT.

In this sample, this clonotype turned up once. The chain couples TRBV5-6 to TRBJ1-4, with no clear D. The ends were cut back, 2 bases at V and 2 bases at J, with 7 bases in the middle. This CDR3 is 14 amino acids long. CDR1 SGHDT and CDR2 YYEEEE come from the germline V gene. The CDR3 here is CASSFIVTNEKLFF. In DNA form, the CDR3 reads TGTGCCAGCAGCTTCATTGTTACTAATGAAAAACTGTTTTTT.

This clonotype was counted at least ten times. The DNA for the CDR3 is TGTGCCACCTCCCGAATGAACACCGGGGAGCTGTTTTTT. This encodes CATSRMNTGELFF. The J gene is TRBJ2-2, the V gene TRBV11-2; D call uncertain. V dropped 10 bases and J dropped 1 base, with 10 bases sitting between them. The CDR3 consists of 13 residues. CDR1 SGHAT and CDR2 FQNNGV come from the germline V gene.

This clonotype came up many times. The rearrangement links TRBV25-1 to TRBJ1-4, with D possibly TRBD1 on 5 matching bases. Germline V lookup: CDR1 MGHDK, CDR2 SYGVNS. CDR3 size: 14 residues. Trimming took off 3 bases at V and 5 bases at J, with 10 bases between the two ends. In DNA form, the CDR3 reads TGTGCCAGCAGTGATGGCAGGGTCAATGAAAAACTGTTTTTT. Translated: CASSDGRVNEKLFF.

This chain connects TRBV20-1 to TRBJ2-3; 13 bases fit TRBD2. CDR3 size: 16 residues. Looked up from germline, CDR1 is DFQATT and CDR2 is SNEGSKA (reference sequence). V lost 3 bases, J lost 3 bases, and 6 bases stayed unmatched. The CDR3 DNA is TGCAGTGCTAGCCCAGGACTAGCGGGGGAAACAGATACGCAGTATTTT. It specifies CSASPGLAGETDTQYF.

A few counts support this clonotype. The rearrangement joins TRBV12-3 or TRBV12-4 to TRBJ2-5; D may be TRBD1 (6 bases). The CDR3 loop spans 14 amino acids. V was shortened by 5 bases and J by 5 bases, with 15 bases between the two germline ends. The CDR3 sequence: CASSRSGVRETQYF. The CDR3, as DNA: TGTGCCAGCAGTCGATCAGGGGTAAGGGAGACCCAGTACTTC.

This clonotype was recorded once. CDR3 sequence (DNA): TGCAGCGTTAGCCTGCGCGGGGGGGTAAACGAGCAGTACTTC. The encoded protein is CSVSLRGGVNEQYF. The chain is built from TRBV29-1 and TRBJ2-7; 9 bases line up with TRBD2. J gave up 5 bases and V 5 bases, and 10 bases lay outside the gene matches. This CDR3 comprises 14 residues. Germline loops: CDR1 SQVTM, CDR2 ANQGSEA.

This chain connects TRBV12-3 or TRBV12-4 to TRBJ2-1, with 8 bases that match TRBD1. J lost 12 bases, V lost 6 bases, and 7 bases had no gene match. The CDR3 totals 12 residues. CDR3 sequence (DNA): TGTGCCAGCAGGGGGACAGGTAGAGTGCAGTTCTTC. This encodes CASRGTGRVQFF.

The chain joins TRBV11-2 to TRBJ2-5; TRBD1 matches 8 bases. CDR1 SGHAT and CDR2 FQNNGV come from the germline V gene. CDR3 size: 17 residues. V lost 5 bases and J lost 9; bases outside the gene matches: 20. CDR3 DNA sequence: TGTGCCAGCAGCCCCACACCTCCGGACAGGGCGGTAGGGGCCCAGTACTTC. Translation: CASSPTPPDRAVGAQYF.

This clonotype was counted a few times. The V call is TRBV27, the J call TRBJ2-5, with 9 bases matching TRBD2. The end of the DNA fits TRBJ2-1 better, so the J call may be wrong. CDR3 length: 15 residues. Looked up from germline, CDR1 is MNHEY and CDR2 is SMNVEV (reference sequence). In DNA form, the CDR3 reads TGTGCCAGCAGCCTTAGCGGGGGTATTTACAATGAGCAGTTCTTC. Its protein product is CASSLSGGIYNEQFF.

J is TRBJ2-1 and V is TRBV29-1; D may be TRBD1 or TRBD2 (5 bases each). Germline CDR1 reads SQVTM; CDR2 reads ANQGSEA. Trimming shortened V by 5 bases and J by 1 base, and 12 bases separated the two germline ends. The length of the CDR3 is 14 residues. The CDR3 spells CSVFAGSSYNEQFF. As DNA, the CDR3 is TGCAGCGTTTTCGCAGGGAGTTCCTACAATGAGCAGTTCTTC.

A few counts support this clonotype. The chain recombines TRBV11-2 with TRBJ2-5, with 8 bases aligning to TRBD1. Trimming cost V 4 bases and J 2 bases; bases outside gene matches: 6. CDR3 length: 15 residues. CDR1 is SGHAT, CDR2 FQNNGV, per germline. The CDR3 loop reads CASSSRGRIQETQYF. The DNA for the CDR3 is TGTGCCAGCAGCTCCAGGGGGCGTATTCAAGAGACCCAGTACTTC.

This clonotype was counted between two and nine times. This sequence joins TRBV15 and TRBJ2-7, with unresolved D. The germline CDR1 and CDR2 sequences are LNHNV and YYDKDF (reference sequence). V was clipped by 5 bases and J by 7 bases, with 12 bases between them. The CDR3 loop spans 12 amino acids. The CDR3 region has the DNA TGTGCCACCAGCCCCCTTGGTGAGGAGCAGTACTTC. Protein: CATSPLGEEQYF.

There are a few counts of this clonotype. The gene calls are TRBV29-1 and TRBJ2-6; D is ambiguous. The germline V gene has CDR1 SQVTM and CDR2 ANQGSEA. CDR3 length equals 13 residues. V lost 5 bases, J lost 0 bases, and 5 bases lay in between. This CDR3 reads CSVKTSGANVLTF. Written as DNA, the CDR3 is TGCAGCGTTAAAACCTCTGGGGCCAACGTCCTGACTTTC.

The chain links TRBV28 to TRBJ2-7; TRBD1 aligns across 9 bases. The germline CDR1 and CDR2 sequences are MDHEN and SYDVKM. J lost 2 bases, V lost 2 bases, and 7 bases had no gene match. The CDR3 has 16 amino acids. This CDR3 is CASSLQTGTGTYEQYF. The CDR3 region has the DNA TGTGCCAGCAGTTTACAAACCGGGACAGGGACCTACGAGCAGTACTTC. Complete variable domain (other parts from reference TRBV28 and TRBJ2-7): DVKVTQSSRYLVKRTGEKVFLECVQDMDHENMFWYRQDPGLGLRLIYFSYDVKMKEKGDIPEGYSVSREKKERFSLILESASTNQTSMYLCASSLQTGTGTYEQYFGPGTRLTVT.

The CDR3 nucleotides read TGTGCCAGCAGTTTGGAGCTGACGGGAGAGCAGTTCTTC. Translation gives CASSLELTGEQFF. The chain combines TRBV28 with TRBJ2-1; the D gene is possibly TRBD2 (5 bases). The V and J ends lost 3 bases and 10 bases respectively, with 13 bases between them. Germline V gene data show CDR1 as MDHEN and CDR2 as SYDVKM. This CDR3 is built from 13 residues.

This chain links TRBV9 with TRBJ2-5; perhaps TRBD2 as D (7 bases). Gene TRBJ2-1 matches the end of the DNA better, so the J call may be wrong. The CDR3 has 16 residues. Germline CDR1 reads SGDLS; CDR2 reads YYNGEE. CDR3 nucleotides: TGTGCCAGCAGCGTAGTGGGGGGGGCTGGGGACAATGAGCAGTTCTTC. Residues: CASSVVGGAGDNEQFF.

The table lists this clonotype with a count of one. This sequence joins TRBV2 and TRBJ2-1; no clear D. CDR3 size: 15 residues. CDR1 and CDR2 from the germline V gene are SNHLY and FYNNEI. V lost 0 bases and J lost 5, with 11 bases in between. CDR3 sequence: CASSEAHRHDNEQFF. CDR3 bases: TGTGCCAGCAGTGAAGCCCACCGGCACGACAATGAGCAGTTCTTC.

In this sample, this clonotype turned up many times. The J gene is TRBJ2-1, the V gene TRBV7-2; 9 nucleotides align to TRBD1. The length of the CDR3 is 16 residues. Germline lookup yields CDR1 SGHTA and CDR2 FQGNSA. J was trimmed by 1 base and V by 5 bases; bases with no gene match: 6. The CDR3 bases are TGTGCCAGCAGCGTAATGGGACAGGGATCCTACAATGAGCAGTTCTTC. It specifies CASSVMGQGSYNEQFF. The full variable domain, its missing parts supplied by reference TRBV7-2 and TRBJ2-1, is GAGVSQSPSNKVTEKGKDVELRCDPISGHTALYWYRQSLGQGLEFLIYFQGNSAPDKSGLPSDRFSAERTGGSVSTLTIQRTQQEDSAVYLCASSVMGQGSYNEQFFGPGTRLTVL.

There are many counts of this clonotype. The chain employs TRBV5-5 and TRBJ2-5; D call uncertain. Germline V CDR1 and CDR2: SGHKS, YYEKEE (reference sequence). CDR3 length equals 13 residues. With 3 bases removed from V and 2 bases from J, the gap between germline ends came to 8 bases. The CDR3 reads CASSWGWQETQYF. In DNA form, the CDR3 reads TGTGCCAGCAGCTGGGGATGGCAAGAGACCCAGTACTTC.

This clonotype was seen a handful of times. The CDR3 here is CATKGSSYEQYF. The CDR3 coding sequence is TGTGCCACCAAGGGGAGCTCCTACGAGCAGTACTTC. The chain employs TRBV24-1 and TRBJ2-7; D tentatively reads TRBD1 or TRBD2 (5 bases each). Trimming stripped 8 bases from V and 0 bases from J, with 7 bases between. The CDR3 extends over 12 amino acids. CDR1 and CDR2 (germline): KGHDR, SFDVKD.

The genes are TRBV29-1 and TRBJ2-7, with 10 bases aligning to TRBD1. Germline lookup yields CDR1 SQVTM and CDR2 ANQGSEA. J was trimmed by 4 bases and V by 5 bases; bases with no gene match: 5. The length of the CDR3 is 13 residues. The CDR3 region is CSVIPGQGYEQYF. For the CDR3, the DNA is TGCAGCGTTATACCGGGACAGGGGTACGAGCAGTACTTC.